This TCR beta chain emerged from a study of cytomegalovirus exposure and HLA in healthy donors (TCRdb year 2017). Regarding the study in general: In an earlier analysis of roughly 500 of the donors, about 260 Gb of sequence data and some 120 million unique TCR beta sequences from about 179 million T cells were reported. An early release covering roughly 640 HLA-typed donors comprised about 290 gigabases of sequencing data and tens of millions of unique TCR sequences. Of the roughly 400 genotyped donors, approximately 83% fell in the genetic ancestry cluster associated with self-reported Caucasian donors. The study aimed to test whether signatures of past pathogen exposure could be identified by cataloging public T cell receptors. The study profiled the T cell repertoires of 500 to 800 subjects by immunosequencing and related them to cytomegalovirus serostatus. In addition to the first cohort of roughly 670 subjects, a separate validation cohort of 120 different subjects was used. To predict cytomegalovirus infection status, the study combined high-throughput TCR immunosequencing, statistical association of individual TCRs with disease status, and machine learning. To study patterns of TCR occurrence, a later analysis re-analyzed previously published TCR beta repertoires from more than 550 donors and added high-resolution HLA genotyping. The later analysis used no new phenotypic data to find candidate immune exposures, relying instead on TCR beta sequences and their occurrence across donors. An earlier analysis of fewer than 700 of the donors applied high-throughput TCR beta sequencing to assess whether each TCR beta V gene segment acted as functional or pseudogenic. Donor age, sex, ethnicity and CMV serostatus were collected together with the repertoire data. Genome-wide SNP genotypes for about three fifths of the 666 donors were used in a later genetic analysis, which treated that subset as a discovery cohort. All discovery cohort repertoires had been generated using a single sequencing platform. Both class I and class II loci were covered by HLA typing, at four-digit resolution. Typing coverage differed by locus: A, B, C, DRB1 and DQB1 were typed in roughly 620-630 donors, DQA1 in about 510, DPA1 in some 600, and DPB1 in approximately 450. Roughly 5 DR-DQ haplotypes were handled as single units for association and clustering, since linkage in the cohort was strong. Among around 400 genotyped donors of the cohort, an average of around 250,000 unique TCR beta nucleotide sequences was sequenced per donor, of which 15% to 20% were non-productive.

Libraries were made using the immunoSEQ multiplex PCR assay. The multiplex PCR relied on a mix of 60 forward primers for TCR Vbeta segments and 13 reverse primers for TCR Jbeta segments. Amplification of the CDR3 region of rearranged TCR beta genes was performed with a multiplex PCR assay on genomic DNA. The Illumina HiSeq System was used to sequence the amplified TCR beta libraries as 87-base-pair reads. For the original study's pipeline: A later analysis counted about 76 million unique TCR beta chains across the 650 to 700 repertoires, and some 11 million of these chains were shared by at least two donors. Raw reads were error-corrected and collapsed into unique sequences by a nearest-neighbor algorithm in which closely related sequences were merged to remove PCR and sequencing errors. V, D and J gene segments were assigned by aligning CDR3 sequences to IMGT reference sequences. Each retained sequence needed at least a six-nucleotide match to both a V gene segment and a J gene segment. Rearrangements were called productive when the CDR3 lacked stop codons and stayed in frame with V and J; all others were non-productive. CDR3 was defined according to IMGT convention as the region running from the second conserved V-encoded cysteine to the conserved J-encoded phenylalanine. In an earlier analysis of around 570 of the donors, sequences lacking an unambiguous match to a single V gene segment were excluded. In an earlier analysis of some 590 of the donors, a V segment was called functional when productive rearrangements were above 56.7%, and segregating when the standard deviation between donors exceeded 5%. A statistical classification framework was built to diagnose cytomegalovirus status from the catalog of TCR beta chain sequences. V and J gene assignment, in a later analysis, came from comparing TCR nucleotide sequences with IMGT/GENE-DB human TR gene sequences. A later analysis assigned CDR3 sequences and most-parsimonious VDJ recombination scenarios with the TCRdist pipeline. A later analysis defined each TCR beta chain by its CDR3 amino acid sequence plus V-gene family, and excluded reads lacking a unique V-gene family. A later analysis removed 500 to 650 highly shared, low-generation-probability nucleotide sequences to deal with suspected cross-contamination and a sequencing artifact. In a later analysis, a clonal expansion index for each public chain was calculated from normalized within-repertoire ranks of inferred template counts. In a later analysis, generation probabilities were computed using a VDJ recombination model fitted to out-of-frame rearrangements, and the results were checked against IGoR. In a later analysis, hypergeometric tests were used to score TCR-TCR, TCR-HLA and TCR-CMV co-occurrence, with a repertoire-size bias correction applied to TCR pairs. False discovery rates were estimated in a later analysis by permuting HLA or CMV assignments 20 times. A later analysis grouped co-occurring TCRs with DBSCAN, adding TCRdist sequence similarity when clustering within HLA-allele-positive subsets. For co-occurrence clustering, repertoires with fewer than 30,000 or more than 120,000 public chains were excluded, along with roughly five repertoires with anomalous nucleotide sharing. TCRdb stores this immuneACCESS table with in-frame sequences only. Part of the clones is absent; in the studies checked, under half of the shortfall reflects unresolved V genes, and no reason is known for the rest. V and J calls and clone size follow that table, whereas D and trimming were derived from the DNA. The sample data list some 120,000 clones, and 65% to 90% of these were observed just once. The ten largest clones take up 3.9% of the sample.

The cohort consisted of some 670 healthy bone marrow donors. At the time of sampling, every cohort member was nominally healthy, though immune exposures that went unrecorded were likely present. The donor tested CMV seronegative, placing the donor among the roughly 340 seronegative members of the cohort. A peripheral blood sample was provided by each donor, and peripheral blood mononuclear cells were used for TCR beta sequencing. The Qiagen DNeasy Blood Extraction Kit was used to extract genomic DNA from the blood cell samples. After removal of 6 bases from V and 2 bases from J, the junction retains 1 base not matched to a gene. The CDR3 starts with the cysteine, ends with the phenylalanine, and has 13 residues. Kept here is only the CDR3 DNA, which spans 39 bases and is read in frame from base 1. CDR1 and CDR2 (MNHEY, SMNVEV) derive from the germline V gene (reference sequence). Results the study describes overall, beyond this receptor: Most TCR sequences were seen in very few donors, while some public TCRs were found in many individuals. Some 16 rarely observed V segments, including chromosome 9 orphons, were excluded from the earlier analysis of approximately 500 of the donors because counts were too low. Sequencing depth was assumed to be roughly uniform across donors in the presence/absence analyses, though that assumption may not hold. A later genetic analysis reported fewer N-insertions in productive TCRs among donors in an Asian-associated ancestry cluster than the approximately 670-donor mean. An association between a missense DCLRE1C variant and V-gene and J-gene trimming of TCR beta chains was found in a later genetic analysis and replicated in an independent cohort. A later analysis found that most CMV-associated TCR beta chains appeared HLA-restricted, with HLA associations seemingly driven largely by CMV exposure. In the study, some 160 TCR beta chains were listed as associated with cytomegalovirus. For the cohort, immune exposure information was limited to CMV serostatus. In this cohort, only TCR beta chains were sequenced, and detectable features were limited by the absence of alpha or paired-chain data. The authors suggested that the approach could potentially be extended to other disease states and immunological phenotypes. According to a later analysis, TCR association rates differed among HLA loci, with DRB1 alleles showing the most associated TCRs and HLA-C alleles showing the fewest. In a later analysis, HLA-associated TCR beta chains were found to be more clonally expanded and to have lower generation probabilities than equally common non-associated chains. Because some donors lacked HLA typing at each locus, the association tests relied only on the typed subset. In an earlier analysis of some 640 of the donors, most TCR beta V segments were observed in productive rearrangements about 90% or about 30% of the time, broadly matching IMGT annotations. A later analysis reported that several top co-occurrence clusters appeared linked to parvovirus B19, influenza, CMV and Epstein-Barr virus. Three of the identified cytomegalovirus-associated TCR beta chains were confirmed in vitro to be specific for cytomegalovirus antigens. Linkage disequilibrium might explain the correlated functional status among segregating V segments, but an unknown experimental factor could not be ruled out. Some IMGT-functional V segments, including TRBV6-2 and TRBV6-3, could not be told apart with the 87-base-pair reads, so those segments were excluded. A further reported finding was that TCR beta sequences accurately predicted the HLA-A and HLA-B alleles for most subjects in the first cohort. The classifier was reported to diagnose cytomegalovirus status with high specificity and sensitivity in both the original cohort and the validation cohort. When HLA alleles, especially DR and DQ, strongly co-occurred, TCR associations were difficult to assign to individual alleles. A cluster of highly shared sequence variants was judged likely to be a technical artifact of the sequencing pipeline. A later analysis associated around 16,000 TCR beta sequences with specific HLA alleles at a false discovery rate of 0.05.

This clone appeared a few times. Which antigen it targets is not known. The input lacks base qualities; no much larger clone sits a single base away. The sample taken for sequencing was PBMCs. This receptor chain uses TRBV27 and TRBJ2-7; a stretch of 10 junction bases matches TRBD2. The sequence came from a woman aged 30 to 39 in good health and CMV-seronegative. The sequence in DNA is TGTGCCAGCAGGCTAGCGGGAGCCTACGAGCAGTACTTC. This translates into CASRLAGAYEQYF.